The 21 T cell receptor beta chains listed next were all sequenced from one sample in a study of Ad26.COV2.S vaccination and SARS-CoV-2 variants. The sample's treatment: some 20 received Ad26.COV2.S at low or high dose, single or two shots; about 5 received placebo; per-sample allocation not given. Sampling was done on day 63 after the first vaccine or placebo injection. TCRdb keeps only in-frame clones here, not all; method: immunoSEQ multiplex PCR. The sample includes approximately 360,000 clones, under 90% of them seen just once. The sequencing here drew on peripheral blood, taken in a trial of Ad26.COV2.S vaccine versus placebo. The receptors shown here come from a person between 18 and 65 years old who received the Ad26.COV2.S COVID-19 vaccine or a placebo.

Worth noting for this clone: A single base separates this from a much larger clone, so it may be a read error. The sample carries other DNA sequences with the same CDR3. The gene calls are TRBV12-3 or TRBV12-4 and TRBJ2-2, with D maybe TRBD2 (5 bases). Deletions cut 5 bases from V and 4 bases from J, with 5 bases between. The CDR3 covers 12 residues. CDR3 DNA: TGTGCCAGCAGTCGGGGCACCGGGGAGCTGTTTTTT. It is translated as CASSRGTGELFF.

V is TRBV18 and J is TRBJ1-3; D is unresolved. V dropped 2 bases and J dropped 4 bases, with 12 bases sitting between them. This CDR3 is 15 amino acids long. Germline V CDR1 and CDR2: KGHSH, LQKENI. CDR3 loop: CASSPGRTIGNTIYF. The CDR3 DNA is TGTGCCAGCTCACCAGGCAGAACCATAGGAAACACCATATATTTT.

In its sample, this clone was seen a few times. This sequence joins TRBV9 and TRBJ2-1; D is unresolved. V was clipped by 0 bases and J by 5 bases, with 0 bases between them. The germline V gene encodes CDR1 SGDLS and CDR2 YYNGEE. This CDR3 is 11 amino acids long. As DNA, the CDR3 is TGTGCCAGCAGCGTAGACAATGAGCAGTTCTTC. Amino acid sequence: CASSVDNEQFF.

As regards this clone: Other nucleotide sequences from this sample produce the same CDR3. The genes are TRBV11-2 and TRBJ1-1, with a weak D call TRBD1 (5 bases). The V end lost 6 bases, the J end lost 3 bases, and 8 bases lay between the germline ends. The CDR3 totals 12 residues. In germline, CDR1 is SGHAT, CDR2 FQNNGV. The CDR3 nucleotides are TGTGCCAGCAGAACAGGCTACACTGAAGCTTTCTTT. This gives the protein CASRTGYTEAFF.

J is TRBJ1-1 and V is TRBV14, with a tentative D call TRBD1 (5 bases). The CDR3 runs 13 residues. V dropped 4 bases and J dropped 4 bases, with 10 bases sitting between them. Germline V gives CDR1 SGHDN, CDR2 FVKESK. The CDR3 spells CASSLSGGTEAFF. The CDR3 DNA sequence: TGTGCCAGCAGCCTATCTGGGGGCACTGAAGCTTTCTTT.

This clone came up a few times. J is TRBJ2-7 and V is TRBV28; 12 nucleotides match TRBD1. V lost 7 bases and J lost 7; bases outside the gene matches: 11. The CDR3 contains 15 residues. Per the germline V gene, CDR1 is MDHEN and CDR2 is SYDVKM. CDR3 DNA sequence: TGTGCCAGCACCCGGCCGGGACAGGGGGCATGGGAGCAGTACTTC. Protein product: CASTRPGQGAWEQYF.

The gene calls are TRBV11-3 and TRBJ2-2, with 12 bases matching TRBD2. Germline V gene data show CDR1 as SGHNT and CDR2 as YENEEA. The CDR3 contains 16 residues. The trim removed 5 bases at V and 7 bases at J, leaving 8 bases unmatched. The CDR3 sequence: CASSPLAGGLGGELFF. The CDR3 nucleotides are TGTGCCAGCAGCCCGCTAGCGGGAGGGTTAGGCGGGGAGCTGTTTTTT.

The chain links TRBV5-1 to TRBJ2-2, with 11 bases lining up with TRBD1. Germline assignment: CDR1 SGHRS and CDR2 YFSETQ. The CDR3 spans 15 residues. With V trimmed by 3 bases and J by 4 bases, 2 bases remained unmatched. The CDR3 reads CASSSDRGRTGELFF. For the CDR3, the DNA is TGCGCCAGCAGCTCGGACAGGGGGCGCACCGGGGAGCTGTTTTTT.

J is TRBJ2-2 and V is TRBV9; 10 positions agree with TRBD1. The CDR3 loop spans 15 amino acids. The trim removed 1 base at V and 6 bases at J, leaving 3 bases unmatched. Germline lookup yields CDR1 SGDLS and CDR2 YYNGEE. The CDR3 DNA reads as TGTGCCAGCAGCGTAAGACAGGGGGCCGCCGGGGAGCTGTTTTTT. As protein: CASSVRQGAAGELFF. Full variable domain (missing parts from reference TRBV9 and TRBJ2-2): DSGVTQTPKHLITATGQRVTLRCSPRSGDLSVYWYQQSLDQGLQFLIQYYNGEERAKGNILERFSAQQFPDLHSELNLSSLELGDSALYFCASSVRQGAAGELFFGEGSRLTVL.

CDR3 loop: CASSVGGRFSGNTIYF. The DNA of the CDR3 is TGTGCCAGCAGCGTAGGGGGGAGGTTCTCTGGAAACACCATATATTTT. This chain connects TRBV9 to TRBJ1-3; tentatively, D is TRBD1 (5 bases). The CDR3 has 16 residues. V lost 0 bases, J lost 0 bases, and 10 bases lay in between. CDR1 SGDLS and CDR2 YYNGEE come from the germline V gene.

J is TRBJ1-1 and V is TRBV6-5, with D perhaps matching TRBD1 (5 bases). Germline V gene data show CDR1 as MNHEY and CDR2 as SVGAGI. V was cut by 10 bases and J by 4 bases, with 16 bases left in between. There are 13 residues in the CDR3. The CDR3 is CATKRGIVTEAFF. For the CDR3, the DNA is TGTGCCACCAAGAGGGGTATCGTCACTGAAGCTTTCTTT.

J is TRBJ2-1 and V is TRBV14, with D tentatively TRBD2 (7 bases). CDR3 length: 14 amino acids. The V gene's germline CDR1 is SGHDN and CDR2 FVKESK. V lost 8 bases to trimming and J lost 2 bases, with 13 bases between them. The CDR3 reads CASAGRGTYNEQFF. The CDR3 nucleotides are TGTGCCAGCGCGGGGAGGGGGACCTACAATGAGCAGTTCTTC.

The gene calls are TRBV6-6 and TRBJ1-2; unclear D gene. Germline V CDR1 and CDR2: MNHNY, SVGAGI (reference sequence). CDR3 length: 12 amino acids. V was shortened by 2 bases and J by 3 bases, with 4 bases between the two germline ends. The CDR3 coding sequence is TGTGCCAGCAGTTACGGCGACTATGGCTACACCTTC. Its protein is CASSYGDYGYTF.

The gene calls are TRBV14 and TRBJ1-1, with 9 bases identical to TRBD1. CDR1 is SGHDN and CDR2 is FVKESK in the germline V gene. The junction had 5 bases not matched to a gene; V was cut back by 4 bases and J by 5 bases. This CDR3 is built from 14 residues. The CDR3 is CASSLYRGLTEAFF. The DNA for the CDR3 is TGTGCCAGCAGCCTTTACAGGGGGCTGACTGAAGCTTTCTTT.

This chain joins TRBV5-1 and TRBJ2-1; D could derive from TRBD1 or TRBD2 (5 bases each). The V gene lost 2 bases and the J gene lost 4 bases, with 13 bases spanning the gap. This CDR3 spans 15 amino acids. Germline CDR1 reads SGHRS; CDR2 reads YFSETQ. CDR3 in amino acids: CASSFTERGYNEQFF. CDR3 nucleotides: TGCGCCAGCAGCTTCACTGAGAGGGGTTACAATGAGCAGTTCTTC.

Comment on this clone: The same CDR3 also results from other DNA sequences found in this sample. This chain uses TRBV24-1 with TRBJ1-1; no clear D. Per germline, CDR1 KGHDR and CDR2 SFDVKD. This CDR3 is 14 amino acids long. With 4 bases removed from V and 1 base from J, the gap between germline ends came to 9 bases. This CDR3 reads CATSDTPPNTEAFF. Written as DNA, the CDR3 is TGTGCCACCAGTGACACACCGCCGAACACTGAAGCTTTCTTT.

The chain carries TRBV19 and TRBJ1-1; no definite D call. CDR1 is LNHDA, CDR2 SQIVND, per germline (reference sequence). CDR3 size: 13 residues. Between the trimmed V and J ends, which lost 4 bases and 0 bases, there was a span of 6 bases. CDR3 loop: CASSKTVNTEAFF. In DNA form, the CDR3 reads TGTGCCAGTAGTAAGACGGTGAACACTGAAGCTTTCTTT. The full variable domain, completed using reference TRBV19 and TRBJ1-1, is DGGITQSPKYLFRKEGQNVTLSCEQNLNHDAMYWYRQDPGQGLRLIYYSQIVNDFQKGDIAEGYSVSREKKESFPLTVTSAQKNPTAFYLCASSKTVNTEAFFGQGTRLTVV.

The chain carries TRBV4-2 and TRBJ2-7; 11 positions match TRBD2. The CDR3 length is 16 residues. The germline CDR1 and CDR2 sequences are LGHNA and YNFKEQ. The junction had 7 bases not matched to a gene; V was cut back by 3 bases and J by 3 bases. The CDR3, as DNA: TGTGCCAGCAGCCAGGCGGGACTAGCGGAAGGCTACGAGCAGTACTTC. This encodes CASSQAGLAEGYEQYF.

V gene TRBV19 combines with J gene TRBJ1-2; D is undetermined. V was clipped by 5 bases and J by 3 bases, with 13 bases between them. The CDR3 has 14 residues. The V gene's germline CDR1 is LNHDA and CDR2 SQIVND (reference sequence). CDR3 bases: TGTGCCAGTAGTGGTAAGGCCTCGGACTATGGCTACACCTTC. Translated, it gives CASSGKASDYGYTF.

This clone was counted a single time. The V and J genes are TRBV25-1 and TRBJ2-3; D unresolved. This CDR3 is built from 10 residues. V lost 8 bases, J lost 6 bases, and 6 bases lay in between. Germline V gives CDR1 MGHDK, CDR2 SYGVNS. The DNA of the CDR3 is TGTGCCAGCGGGTGGGATACGCAGTATTTT. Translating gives CASGWDTQYF.

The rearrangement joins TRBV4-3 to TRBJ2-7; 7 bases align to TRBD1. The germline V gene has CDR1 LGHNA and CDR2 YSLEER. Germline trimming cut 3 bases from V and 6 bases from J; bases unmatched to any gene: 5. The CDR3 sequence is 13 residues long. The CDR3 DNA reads TGCGCCAGCAGCCACAGACAGGGTACCGAGCAGTACTTC. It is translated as CASSHRQGTEQYF.